A selection of T cell receptor beta chains follows, all from one sample in a study of Ad26.COV2.S vaccination and SARS-CoV-2 variants. Method: immunoSEQ multiplex PCR; TCRdb's copy keeps in-frame clones and lacks some. The sample lists around 450,000 clones, about 88% occurring once. The sample consisted of peripheral blood, taken in a trial of Ad26.COV2.S vaccine versus placebo. All receptors come from a person between 18 and 65 years old who received the Ad26.COV2.S COVID-19 vaccine or a placebo. CDR3s include the opening cysteine and the closing phenylalanine or tryptophan. The order of the fields is clone size, V gene, D gene, J gene, CDR3 protein, CDR3 DNA. D genes are given only for firm matches. Clone size, where shown, is once, few, many, or a class for clones that have expanded.

clone_size: once; v_call: TRBV5-1; d_call: -; j_call: TRBJ1-1; cdr3_aa: CASSSGTRMNTEAFF; cdr3_nt: TGCGCCAGCAGTTCCGGGACAAGAATGAACACTGAAGCTTTCTTT
clone_size: -; v_call: TRBV30; d_call: -; j_call: TRBJ2-7; cdr3_aa: CAWSVHSPYEQYF; cdr3_nt: TGTGCCTGGAGTGTACACAGTCCCTACGAGCAGTACTTC
clone_size: -; v_call: TRBV6-5; d_call: -; j_call: TRBJ1-1; cdr3_aa: CASSYEQDTEAFF; cdr3_nt: TGTGCCAGCAGTTACGAACAGGACACTGAAGCTTTCTTT
clone_size: -; v_call: TRBV30; d_call: TRBD1; j_call: TRBJ2-7; cdr3_aa: CAWSGQVGWSEQYF; cdr3_nt: TGTGCCTGGAGCGGACAGGTAGGATGGAGTGAGCAGTACTTC
clone_size: -; v_call: TRBV2; d_call: -; j_call: TRBJ2-7; cdr3_aa: CASSDYGYEQYF; cdr3_nt: TGTGCCAGCAGTGATTATGGGTACGAGCAGTACTTC
clone_size: -; v_call: TRBV6-2/TRBV6-3; d_call: -; j_call: TRBJ2-1; cdr3_aa: CASSAPGGSYNEQFF; cdr3_nt: TGTGCCAGCAGTGCCCCAGGGGGGTCCTACAATGAGCAGTTCTTC
clone_size: -; v_call: TRBV2; d_call: TRBD2; j_call: TRBJ2-1; cdr3_aa: CASRTSGRAPSGAGEQFF; cdr3_nt: TGTGCCAGCAGAACTAGCGGGAGGGCCCCCTCCGGGGCGGGTGAGCAGTTCTTC
clone_size: -; v_call: TRBV5-8; d_call: TRBD2; j_call: TRBJ2-7; cdr3_aa: CASSLRTSGRAVSYEQYF; cdr3_nt: TGTGCCAGCAGCTTGAGGACTAGCGGGAGGGCCGTCTCCTACGAGCAGTACTTC
clone_size: -; v_call: TRBV7-9; d_call: -; j_call: TRBJ1-6; cdr3_aa: CASIQDSSYNSPLHF; cdr3_nt: TGTGCCAGCATTCAGGACAGCTCCTATAATTCACCCCTCCACTTT
clone_size: -; v_call: TRBV2; d_call: -; j_call: TRBJ1-4; cdr3_aa: CASRAAGVEKLFF; cdr3_nt: TGTGCCAGCAGAGCCGCTGGGGTTGAAAAACTGTTTTTT
clone_size: -; v_call: TRBV7-2; d_call: TRBD2; j_call: TRBJ2-3; cdr3_aa: CASSRGGGGTDTQYF; cdr3_nt: TGTGCCAGCAGCCGGGGCGGGGGGGGCACAGATACGCAGTATTTT